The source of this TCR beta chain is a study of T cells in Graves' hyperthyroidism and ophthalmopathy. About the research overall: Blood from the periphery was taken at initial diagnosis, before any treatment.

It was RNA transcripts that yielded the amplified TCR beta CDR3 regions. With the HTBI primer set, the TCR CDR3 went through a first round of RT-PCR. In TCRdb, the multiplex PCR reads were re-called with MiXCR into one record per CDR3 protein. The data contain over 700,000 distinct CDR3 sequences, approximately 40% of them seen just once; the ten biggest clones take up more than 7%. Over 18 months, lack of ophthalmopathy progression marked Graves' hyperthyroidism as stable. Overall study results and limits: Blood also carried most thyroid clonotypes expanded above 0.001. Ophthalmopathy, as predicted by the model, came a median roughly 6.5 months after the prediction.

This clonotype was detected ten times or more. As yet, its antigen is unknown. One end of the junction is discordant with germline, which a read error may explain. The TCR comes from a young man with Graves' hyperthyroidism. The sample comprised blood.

The CDR3 nucleotides read TGCGCCAGCAGTTCGGGACAGGGCTATGGCTACACCTTC. It specifies CASSSGQGYGYTF. The rearrangement joins TRBV19 to TRBJ1-2; TRBD1 matches 9 bases. Germline CDR1 is LNHDA and CDR2 is SQIVND (reference sequence). This CDR3 contains 13 residues. The complete variable domain, with remaining parts taken from reference TRBV19 and TRBJ1-2, reads DGGITQSPKYLFRKEGQNVTLSCEQNLNHDAMYWYRQDPGQGLRLIYYSQIVNDFQKGDIAEGYSVSREKKESFPLTVTSAQKNPTAFYLCASSSGQGYGYTFGSGTRLTVV.